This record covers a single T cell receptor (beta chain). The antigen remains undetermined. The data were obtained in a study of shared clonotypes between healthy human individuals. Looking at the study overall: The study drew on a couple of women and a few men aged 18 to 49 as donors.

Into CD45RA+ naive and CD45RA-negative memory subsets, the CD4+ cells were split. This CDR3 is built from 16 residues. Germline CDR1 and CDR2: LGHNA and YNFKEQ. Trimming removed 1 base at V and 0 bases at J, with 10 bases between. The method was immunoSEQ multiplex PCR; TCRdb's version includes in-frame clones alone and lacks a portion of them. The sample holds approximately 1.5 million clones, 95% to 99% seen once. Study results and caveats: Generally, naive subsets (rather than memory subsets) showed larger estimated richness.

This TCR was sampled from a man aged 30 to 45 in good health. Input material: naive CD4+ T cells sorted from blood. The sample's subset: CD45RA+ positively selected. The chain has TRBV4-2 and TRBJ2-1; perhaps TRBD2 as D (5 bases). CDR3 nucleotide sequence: TGTGCCAGCAGCCAAGGAGAGGGAAGCTCCTACAATGAGCAGTTCTTC. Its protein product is CASSQGEGSSYNEQFF.